The present entry profiles one T cell receptor beta chain with its context. The CDR3 is 14 amino acids. Germline V lookup: CDR1 SGHAT, CDR2 FQNNGV. The ends lost 5 bases at V and 8 bases at J; junction bases unmatched: 7. Using its own MiXCR run on the RT-PCR reads, TCRdb lists one record per CDR3 protein. The sample holds 650,000 to 800,000 distinct CDR3 sequences; 13% to 15% are singletons and the top ten take roughly 4%. This chain uses TRBV11-2 with TRBJ1-4, with TRBD1 matching 8 bases. Sequences were obtained from memory CD4+ T cells from blood. This clonotype was sampled from a female donor in good health, serving as a healthy control. The CDR3 spells CASSNAGGEEKLFF. The CDR3 DNA follows: TGTGCCAGCAGCAATGCAGGGGGCGAAGAAAAACTGTTTTTT. Complete variable domain (other parts from reference TRBV11-2 and TRBJ1-4): EAGVAQSPRYKIIEKRQSVAFWCNPISGHATLYWYQQILGQGPKLLIQFQNNGVVDDSQLPKDRFSAERLKGVDSTLKIQPAKLEDSAVYLCASSNAGGEEKLFFGSGTQLSVL.